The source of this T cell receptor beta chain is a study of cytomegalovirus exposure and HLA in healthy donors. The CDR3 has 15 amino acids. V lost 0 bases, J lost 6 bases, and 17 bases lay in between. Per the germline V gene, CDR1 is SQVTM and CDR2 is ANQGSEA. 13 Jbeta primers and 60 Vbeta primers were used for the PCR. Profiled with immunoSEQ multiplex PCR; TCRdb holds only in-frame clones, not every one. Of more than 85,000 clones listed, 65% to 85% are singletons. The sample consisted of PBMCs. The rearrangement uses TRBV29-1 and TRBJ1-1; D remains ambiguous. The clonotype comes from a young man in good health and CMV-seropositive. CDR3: CSVEDLYSPVPEAFF. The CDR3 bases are TGCAGCGTTGAAGATCTTTACAGCCCCGTCCCTGAAGCTTTCTTT.